This T cell receptor beta chain was sequenced during a study of blood T cell repertoires in COVID-19. About the study: The United States, Italy and Spain supplied acute and convalescent COVID-19 samples. Sources were T cells, B-cell-depleted T cells, or PBMCs; the material itself was cDNA or gDNA.

The germline CDR1 and CDR2 sequences are SGHDN and FVKESK. This CDR3 has 13 amino acids. V dropped 5 bases and J dropped 6; count of bases not matched to a gene: 7. Authors' analysis steps: Reference gene primer amplification gave estimated nucleated cell counts. Assay: immunoSEQ multiplex PCR; the TCRdb copy retains only in-frame clones and omits some. That table supplies the V and J calls and clone size; D and trimming were determined from the DNA. In the table there are around 340,000 clones, 86% of which are singletons. It was during active infection that Seattle patients were enrolled and then longitudinally followed.

Sequencing input: peripheral blood. V is TRBV14 and J is TRBJ2-7; TRBD2 agrees at 7 bases. This TCR came from a woman aged 55-75 years with COVID-19, enrolled during active disease. DNA for the CDR3: TGTGCCAGCAGCAGGACTAGGGCTAGCGAGCAGTACTTC. It codes for CASSRTRASEQYF.